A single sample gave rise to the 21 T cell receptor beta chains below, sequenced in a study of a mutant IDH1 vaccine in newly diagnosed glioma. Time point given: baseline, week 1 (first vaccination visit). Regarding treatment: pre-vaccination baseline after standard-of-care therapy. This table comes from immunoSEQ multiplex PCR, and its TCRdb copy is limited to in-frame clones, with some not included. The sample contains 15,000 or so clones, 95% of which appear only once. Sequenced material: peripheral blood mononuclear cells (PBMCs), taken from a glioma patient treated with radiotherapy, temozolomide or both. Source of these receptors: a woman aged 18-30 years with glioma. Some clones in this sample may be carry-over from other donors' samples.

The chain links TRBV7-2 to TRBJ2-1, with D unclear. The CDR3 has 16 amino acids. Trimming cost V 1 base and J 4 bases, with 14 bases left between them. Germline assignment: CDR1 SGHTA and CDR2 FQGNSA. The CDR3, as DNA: TGTGCCAGCAGCTTAGAGGCGAGTACGAGTTACAATGAGCAGTTCTTC. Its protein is CASSLEASTSYNEQFF.

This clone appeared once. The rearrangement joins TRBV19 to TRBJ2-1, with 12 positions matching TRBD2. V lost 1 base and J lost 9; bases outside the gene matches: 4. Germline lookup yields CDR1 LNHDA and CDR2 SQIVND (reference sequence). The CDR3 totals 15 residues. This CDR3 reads CASSIGTSGTAEQFF. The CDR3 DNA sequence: TGTGCCAGTAGTATAGGGACTAGCGGGACAGCTGAGCAGTTCTTC.

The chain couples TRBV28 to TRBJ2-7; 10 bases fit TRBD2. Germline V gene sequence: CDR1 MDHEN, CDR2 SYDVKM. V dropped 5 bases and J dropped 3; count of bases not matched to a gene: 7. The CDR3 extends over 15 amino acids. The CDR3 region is CASSVPASGSYEQYF. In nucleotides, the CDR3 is TGTGCCAGCAGTGTGCCCGCTAGCGGGAGCTACGAGCAGTACTTC.

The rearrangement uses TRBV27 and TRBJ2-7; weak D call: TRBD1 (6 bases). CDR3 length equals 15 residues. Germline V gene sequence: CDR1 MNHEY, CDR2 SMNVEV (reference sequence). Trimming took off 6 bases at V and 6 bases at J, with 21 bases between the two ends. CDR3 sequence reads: CASSPQGSVAGEQYF. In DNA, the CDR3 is TGTGCCAGCAGCCCACAGGGTTCTGTCGCCGGCGAGCAGTACTTC.

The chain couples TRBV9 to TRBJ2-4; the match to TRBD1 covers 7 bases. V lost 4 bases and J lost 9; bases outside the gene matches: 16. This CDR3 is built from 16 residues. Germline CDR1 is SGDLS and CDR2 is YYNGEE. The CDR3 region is CASSPGQAHPYGIQYF. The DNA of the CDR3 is TGTGCCAGCAGCCCCGGACAGGCGCACCCCTACGGCATTCAGTACTTC.

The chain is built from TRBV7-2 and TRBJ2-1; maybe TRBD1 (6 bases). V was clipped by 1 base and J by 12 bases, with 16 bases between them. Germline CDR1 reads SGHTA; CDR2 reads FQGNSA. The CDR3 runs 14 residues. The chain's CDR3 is CASSLVATGNRQFF. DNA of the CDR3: TGTGCCAGCAGCTTAGTTGCTACAGGGAATCGGCAGTTCTTC. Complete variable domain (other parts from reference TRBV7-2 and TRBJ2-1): GAGVSQSPSNKVTEKGKDVELRCDPISGHTALYWYRQSLGQGLEFLIYFQGNSAPDKSGLPSDRFSAERTGGSVSTLTIQRTQQEDSAVYLCASSLVATGNRQFFGPGTRLTVL.

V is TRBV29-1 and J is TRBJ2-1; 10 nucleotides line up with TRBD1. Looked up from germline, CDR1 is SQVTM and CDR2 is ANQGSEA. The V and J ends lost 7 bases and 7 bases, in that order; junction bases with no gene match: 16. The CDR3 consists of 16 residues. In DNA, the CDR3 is TGCAGCGCCGCGGACAGGGGGAAATATCGGGAGAATGAGCAGTTCTTC. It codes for CSAADRGKYRENEQFF.

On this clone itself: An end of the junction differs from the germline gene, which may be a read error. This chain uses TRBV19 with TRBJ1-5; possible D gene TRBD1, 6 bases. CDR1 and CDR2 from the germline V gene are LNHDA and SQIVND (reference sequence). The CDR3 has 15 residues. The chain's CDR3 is CASETTGYSNQPQHF. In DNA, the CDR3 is TGTGCCAGCGAAACGACAGGATATAGCAATCAACCCCAGCATTTT.

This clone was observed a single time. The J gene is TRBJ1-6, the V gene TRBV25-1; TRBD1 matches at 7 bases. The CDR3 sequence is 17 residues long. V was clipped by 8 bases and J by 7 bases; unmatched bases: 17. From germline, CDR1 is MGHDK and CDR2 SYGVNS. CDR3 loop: CASGGEGASERNSPLHF. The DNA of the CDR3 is TGTGCCAGCGGGGGGGAGGGGGCGTCAGAGCGGAATTCACCCCTCCACTTT.

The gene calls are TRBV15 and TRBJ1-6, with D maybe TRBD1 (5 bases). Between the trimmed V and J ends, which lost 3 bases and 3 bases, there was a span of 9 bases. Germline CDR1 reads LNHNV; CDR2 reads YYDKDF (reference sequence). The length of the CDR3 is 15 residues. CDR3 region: CATSSRQSYNSPLHF. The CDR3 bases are TGTGCCACCAGCAGCCGACAGAGCTATAATTCACCCCTCCACTTT.

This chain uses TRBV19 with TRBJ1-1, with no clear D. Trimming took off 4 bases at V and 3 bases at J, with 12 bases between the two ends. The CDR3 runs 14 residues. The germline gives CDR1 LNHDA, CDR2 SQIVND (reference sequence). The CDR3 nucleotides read TGTGCCAGTAGTAGTTTAGCTTTGGACACTGAAGCTTTCTTT. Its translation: CASSSLALDTEAFF.

CDR3 sequence (DNA): TGTGCCAGCAGCTATGCCGGGAACCGCTACGAGCAGTACTTC. Protein product: CASSYAGNRYEQYF. J is TRBJ2-5 and V is TRBV11-1, with a possible D match to TRBD2 (5 bases). The J call is in doubt because the DNA end fits TRBJ2-7 better. Germline V lookup: CDR1 SGHAT, CDR2 FQDESV (reference sequence). The CDR3 consists of 14 residues.

This CDR3 is CASMNTEAFF. DNA of the CDR3: TGTGCCAGCATGAACACTGAAGCTTTCTTT. The rearrangement joins TRBV6-6 to TRBJ1-1; no reliable D call. V was pared by 7 bases and J by 0 bases, with 0 bases between. The CDR3 is made up of 10 amino acids. Germline V lookup: CDR1 MNHNY, CDR2 SVGAGI (reference sequence).

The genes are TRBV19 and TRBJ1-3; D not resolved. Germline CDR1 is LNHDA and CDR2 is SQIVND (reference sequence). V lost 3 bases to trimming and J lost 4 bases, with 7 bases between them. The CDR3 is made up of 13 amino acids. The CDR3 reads CASSIEGGNTIYF. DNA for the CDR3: TGTGCCAGTAGTATCGAGGGAGGAAACACCATATATTTT.

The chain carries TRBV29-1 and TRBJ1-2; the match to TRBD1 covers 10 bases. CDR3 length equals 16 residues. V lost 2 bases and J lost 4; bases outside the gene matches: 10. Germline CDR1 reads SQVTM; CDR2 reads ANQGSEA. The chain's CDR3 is CSVESGTGALRYGYTF. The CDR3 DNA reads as TGCAGCGTTGAATCCGGGACAGGGGCGCTACGCTATGGCTACACCTTC.

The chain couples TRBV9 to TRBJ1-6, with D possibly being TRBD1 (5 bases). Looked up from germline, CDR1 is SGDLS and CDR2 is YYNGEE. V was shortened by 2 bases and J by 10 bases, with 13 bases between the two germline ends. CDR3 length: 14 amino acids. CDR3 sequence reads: CASSVGGSGSPLHF. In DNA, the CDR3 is TGTGCCAGCAGCGTTGGGGGGTCGGGCTCACCCCTCCACTTT. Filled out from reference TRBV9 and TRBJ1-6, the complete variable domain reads DSGVTQTPKHLITATGQRVTLRCSPRSGDLSVYWYQQSLDQGLQFLIQYYNGEERAKGNILERFSAQQFPDLHSELNLSSLELGDSALYFCASSVGGSGSPLHFGNGTRLTVT.

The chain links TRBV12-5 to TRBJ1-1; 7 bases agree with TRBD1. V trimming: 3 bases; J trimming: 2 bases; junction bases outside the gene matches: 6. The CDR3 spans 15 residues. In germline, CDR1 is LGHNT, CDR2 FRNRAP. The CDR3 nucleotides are TGTGCTAGTGGTTTAATGACAGGGTCTAACACTGAAGCTTTCTTT. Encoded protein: CASGLMTGSNTEAFF.

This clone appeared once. As DNA, the CDR3 is TGTGCCAGCAGTTTGCCGAACACAGGGCTAGAAGGCTACACCTTC. Its translation: CASSLPNTGLEGYTF. The rearrangement uses TRBV28 and TRBJ1-2, with D possibly matching TRBD1 (6 bases). Germline V gene lookup returns CDR1 MDHEN and CDR2 SYDVKM. This CDR3 contains 15 residues. V lost 3 bases and J lost 8, with 19 bases in between.

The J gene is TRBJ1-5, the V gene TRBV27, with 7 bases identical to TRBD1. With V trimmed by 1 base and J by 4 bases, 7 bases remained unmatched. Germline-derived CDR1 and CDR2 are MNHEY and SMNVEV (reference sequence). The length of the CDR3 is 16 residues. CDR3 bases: TGTGCCAGCAGTTTATACGGACAGGAACAAAATCAGCCCCAGCATTTT. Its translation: CASSLYGQEQNQPQHF.

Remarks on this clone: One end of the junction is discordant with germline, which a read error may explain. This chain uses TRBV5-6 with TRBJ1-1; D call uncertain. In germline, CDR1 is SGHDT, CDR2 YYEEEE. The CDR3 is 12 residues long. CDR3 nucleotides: TGTGCCAGCACCTTGATGAACACTGAAGCTTTCTTT. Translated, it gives CASTLMNTEAFF. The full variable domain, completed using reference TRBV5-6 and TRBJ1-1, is DAGVTQSPTHLIKTRGQQVTLRCSPKSGHDTVSWYQQALGQGPQFIFQYYEEEERQRGNFPDRFSGHQFPNYSSELNVNALLLGDSALYLCASTLMNTEAFFGQGTRLTVV.

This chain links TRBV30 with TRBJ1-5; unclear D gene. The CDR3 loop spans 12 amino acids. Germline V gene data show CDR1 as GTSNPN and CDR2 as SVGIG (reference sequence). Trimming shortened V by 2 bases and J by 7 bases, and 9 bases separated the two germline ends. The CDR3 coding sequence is TGTGCCTGGAGTAATGGGGAACAGCCCCAGCATTTT. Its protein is CAWSNGEQPQHF.